This T cell receptor beta chain appears in the sequencing data of a study of Graves' ophthalmopathy and Graves' hyperthyroidism. Background on the study: Prior to any treatment, peripheral blood was collected at the time of initial diagnosis.

Notes on the study in general: Most thyroid clonotypes with frequency above 0.001 were detected in blood too.

The CDR3 is 12 amino acids. The germline V gene encodes CDR1 SGHNT and CDR2 YENEEA. Amplified material comprised TCR beta CDR3 regions derived from RNA transcripts. An opening RT-PCR round employed HTBI primers and preceded a second-round multiplex PCR. TCRdb re-analysed the multiplex PCR reads in MiXCR, keeping a single row per CDR3 protein. The sample contains about 700,000 distinct CDR3 sequences, about two fifths of which appear only once. About this clonotype itself: The antigen is unknown. Mismatch with germline at one junction end may stem from a read error.

Sequencing used peripheral blood. The clonotype originates from an adult man with Graves' ophthalmopathy. The chain combines TRBV11-3 with TRBJ1-2; no reliable D call. The CDR3 DNA reads TGTGCCAGCGGCTTAGACGGTTATGGCTACACCTTC. Encoded protein: CASGLDGYGYTF.